This paragraph covers one TCR beta chain sequence. Antigen: not known. The sample is drawn from a study of T-cell memory formation after mild COVID-19. At the level of the study: Clusters were largely donor specific.

The 5'RACE method, run with constant-segment primers, produced TCR alpha and TCR beta cDNA libraries (carrying sample barcodes and UMIs). One entry per CDR3 protein results from TCRdb running MiXCR on the 5' RACE reads. The sample holds over 250,000 distinct CDR3 sequences, more than 15% seen once. This CDR3 comprises 14 residues. The V gene lost 5 bases and the J gene lost 0 bases, with 11 bases spanning the gap. CDR1 and CDR2 from the germline V gene are SGHTA and FQGNSA. Study-level results: Mainly in CM and EM were contracting CD4+ clones; CD8+ were in EMRA. Later expanders leaned CD4+, whereas clones that contracted between day 15 and 85 were balanced CD4/CD8.

The material sequenced was PBMCs or a T cell subset sorted from them (not recorded which). The V call is TRBV7-2, the J call TRBJ2-7; D unclear. This clonotype was sampled from a man aged 18 to 29 who had mild COVID-19 (a few samples of this study predate the infection). Cell type and time point are not known. In nucleotides, the CDR3 is TGTGCCAGCAGCCAAAGGTGGAGCTCCTACGAGCAGTACTTC. Its protein product is CASSQRWSSYEQYF.